This T cell receptor (beta chain) is drawn from a study of cytotoxic CD8 clonotypes in ibrutinib-treated CLL. Germline CDR1 SEHNR, CDR2 FQNEAQ (reference sequence). Trimming pared 6 bases from V and 2 bases from J, leaving 6 bases between. The CDR3 has 12 amino acids. The assay was immunoSEQ multiplex PCR, and TCRdb's table has in-frame clones only and misses some. Of around 92,000 clones listed, roughly four fifths are singletons. The chain links TRBV7-9 to TRBJ2-3; no clear D gene. The sequencing used PBMCs, collected after 24 months of ibrutinib treatment. This TCR came from a human donor with chronic lymphocytic leukemia. The CDR3 protein is CASRLNTDTQYF. The DNA of the CDR3 is TGTGCCAGCAGACTTAACACAGATACGCAGTATTTT. The full variable domain, with the rest looked up from reference TRBV7-9 and TRBJ2-3, is DTGVSQNPRHKITKRGQNVTFRCDPISEHNRLYWYRQTLGQGPEFLTYFQNEAQLEKSRLLSDRFSAERPKGSFSTLEIQRTEQGDSAMYLCASRLNTDTQYFGPGTRLTVL.